Listed here are 21 T cell receptor beta chains from one sample, sequenced in a study of glioma-infiltrating T cells. TCR alpha and beta CDR3 regions were amplified from RNA using iRepertoire nested multiplex PCR. TCRdb reprocessed the multiplex PCR reads with MiXCR, giving one entry per CDR3 protein. The sample lists about 4,900 distinct CDR3 sequences; roughly a third were seen once. The sample taken for sequencing was glioma tissue, nonneoplastic brain tissue, or PBMCs (not recorded which). Receptors originate from a human donor with low-grade glioma or glioblastoma, undergoing nonglioma brain surgery, or in good health (not recorded which).

In this sample, this clonotype is medium-sized (0.01 to 0.1%). The rearrangement links TRBV2 to TRBJ2-3; either TRBD1 or TRBD2 may fit D (5 bases each). The V gene's germline CDR1 is SNHLY and CDR2 FYNNEI. Trimming removed 1 base at V and 2 bases at J, with 13 bases between. The CDR3 is made up of 16 amino acids. Here the CDR3 reads CASSEGGSPFTDTQYF. In DNA form, the CDR3 reads TGTGCCAGCAGTGAAGGGGGGAGCCCCTTCACAGATACGCAGTATTTT.

This clonotype appeared a few times. The V gene is TRBV5-6, the J gene TRBJ2-2; D unclear. From germline, CDR1 is SGHDT and CDR2 YYEEEE. The CDR3 is 15 residues long. The germline V and J ends were trimmed by 0 bases and 6 bases, with 12 bases remaining between them. For the CDR3, the DNA is TGTGCCAGCAGCTTGGTTCAATGGTCTCCCGGGGAGCTGTTTTTT. This gives the protein CASSLVQWSPGELFF.

The chain employs TRBV27 and TRBJ1-1; D may be TRBD1 (5 bases). Germline CDR1 and CDR2: MNHEY and SMNVEV (reference sequence). CDR3 length equals 11 residues. V lost 8 bases and J 7 bases, leaving 11 bases between the germline ends. The CDR3 region is CASGGIGEAFF. CDR3 coding DNA: TGTGCCAGCGGGGGTATCGGTGAAGCTTTCTTT.

This clonotype is labeled as medium-sized. The J gene is TRBJ2-7, the V gene TRBV25-1; D tentatively fits TRBD1 or TRBD2 (5 bases each). V lost 4 bases to trimming and J lost 3 bases, with 10 bases between them. The CDR3 consists of 13 residues. The germline V gene has CDR1 MGHDK and CDR2 SYGVNS. The CDR3 sequence is CASSVGTNYEQYF. Written as DNA, the CDR3 is TGTGCCAGCAGTGTCGGGACCAACTACGAGCAGTACTTC.

By share, this clonotype counts as medium-sized (0.01 to 0.1%). This rearrangement joins TRBV24-1 to TRBJ2-5, with D maybe TRBD2 (6 bases). Germline V CDR1 and CDR2: KGHDR, SFDVKD. The V and J ends lost 2 bases and 2 bases respectively, with 11 bases between them. This CDR3 has 15 residues. CDR3 sequence (DNA): TGTGCCACCAGTGATTACCGGGACTCACAAGAGACCCAGTACTTC. Translating it yields CATSDYRDSQETQYF.

Many counts were recorded for this clonotype. The chain employs TRBV5-5 and TRBJ2-7; D is unresolved. CDR1 SGHKS and CDR2 YYEKEE come from the germline V gene (reference sequence). V shed 4 bases and J shed 2 bases, with 16 bases lying between them. The CDR3 is made up of 15 amino acids. CDR3 coding DNA: TGTGCCAGCAGCCTCCGGAGTCCCCCTACCTACGAGCAGTACTTC. Translated, it gives CASSLRSPPTYEQYF.

Concerning this clonotype: The junction shows a germline mismatch at one end, possibly a read error. The J gene is TRBJ2-1, the V gene TRBV20-1; perhaps D is TRBD1 or TRBD2 (5 bases each). CDR1 is DFQATT and CDR2 is SNEGSKA in the germline V gene (reference sequence). The CDR3 covers 18 residues. The CDR3 protein is CSARDPYGGSSSHNEQFF. Here the CDR3 DNA reads TGCAGTGCTAGAGACCCCTATGGGGGTAGCAGCTCCCACAATGAGCAGTTCTTC.

A single count supports this clonotype. A single base separates this from a much larger clone, so it may be a read error. The chain recombines TRBV6-2 or TRBV6-3 with TRBJ2-1; TRBD1 matches 8 bases. This CDR3 is built from 14 residues. In germline, CDR1 is MNHEY, CDR2 SVGEGT. For the CDR3, the DNA is TGCGCCAGCACTGAACAGGGGGCCTACAATGAGCAGTTCTTC. Translated: CASTEQGAYNEQFF.

As concerns this clonotype: Likely a read error: the CDR3 ends without its conserved phenylalanine or tryptophan. The V and J genes are TRBV7-9 and TRBJ2-5; D tentatively reads TRBD1 or TRBD2 (5 bases each). Germline assignment: CDR1 SEHNR and CDR2 FQNEAQ (reference sequence). CDR3 length equals 15 residues. Here the CDR3 DNA reads TGTGCAAGCAGCTTAGGGGTAGCGAGGCAAGAGACCCAGTACCTC. This codes for CASSLGVARQETQYL.

The chain has TRBV29-1 and TRBJ2-7; D not resolved. Germline V lookup: CDR1 SQVTM, CDR2 ANQGSEA. The CDR3 is 13 amino acids. CDR3 DNA sequence: TGCATCGTTGTCCTGGGTCCCGGCGGCGAGCAGTACGTC. Translation gives CIVVLGPGGEQYV.

The V gene is TRBV6-5, the J gene TRBJ1-6; weak D call: TRBD1 (5 bases). With 1 base removed from V and 6 bases from J, the gap between germline ends came to 7 bases. CDR3 length: 14 amino acids. Germline V gene sequence: CDR1 MNHEY, CDR2 SVGAGI. The CDR3 sequence is CASSYWGSNSPLHF. As DNA, the CDR3 is TGTGCCAGCAGTTACTGGGGGAGTAATTCACCCCTCCACTTT.

This clonotype was detected many times. The chain couples TRBV11-1 to TRBJ2-5, with D unclear. Germline assignment: CDR1 SGHAT and CDR2 FQDESV (reference sequence). This CDR3 has 13 amino acids. V lost 2 bases and J lost 7, with 11 bases in between. CDR3 sequence: CASSLLRMATQYF. In DNA, the CDR3 is TGTGCCAGCAGCTTATTACGGATGGCGACCCAGTACTTC.

The sample holds one count of this clonotype. V gene TRBV4-1 combines with J gene TRBJ1-1, with TRBD1 matching 7 bases. CDR3 length equals 16 residues. CDR1 is MGHRA and CDR2 is YSYEKL in the germline V gene. V lost 1 base and J lost 5; bases outside the gene matches: 10. This CDR3 is CASSQGLRGLRTEAFF. CDR3 in DNA: TGCGCCAGCAGCCAAGGCTTAAGGGGGCTTCGGACTGAAGCTTTCTTT.

With regard to this clonotype: Given a much more abundant clone one base away, this may be a read error. The rearrangement uses TRBV7-3 and TRBJ2-2; TRBD1 matches 11 bases. CDR3 length: 16 amino acids. Germline lookup yields CDR1 SGHTA and CDR2 FQGTGA. As DNA, the CDR3 is TGTGCCAGCAGGAAGACCGGGACAGGGGGTACCGGGGGGCTGTTTTTT. Encoded protein: CASRKTGTGGTGGLFF.

The rearrangement uses TRBV10-3 and TRBJ2-6; D gene ambiguous. The CDR3 is 15 amino acids. The V end was cut by 5 bases, the J end by 8 bases, with 16 bases between. Germline lookup yields CDR1 ENHRY and CDR2 SYGVKD. CDR3 residues: CAISLADSGTNVLTF. The CDR3 nucleotides read TGTGCCATCAGTTTAGCAGACTCTGGAACCAACGTCCTGACTTTC.

This clonotype is labeled as medium-sized (0.01 to 0.1%). This chain connects TRBV6-1 to TRBJ2-1, with TRBD1 as a possible D gene (5 bases). The CDR3 length is 12 residues. The V gene's germline CDR1 is MNHNS and CDR2 SASEGT. Deletions cut 10 bases from V and 4 bases from J, with 11 bases between. In nucleotides, the CDR3 is TGTGCCAACTCGGACATTTACAATGAGCAGTTCTTC. This translates into CANSDIYNEQFF.

By share, this clonotype ranks as medium-sized. The rearrangement joins TRBV12-3 or TRBV12-4 to TRBJ2-3; D assignment may be TRBD1 or TRBD2 (6 bases each). CDR3 size: 12 residues. V lost 5 bases and J 14 bases, leaving 17 bases between the germline ends. The CDR3, as DNA: TGTGCCAGCAGTCCGTTCAAGGGGGGCCGGTATTTT. Its protein is CASSPFKGGRYF.

This chain connects TRBV27 to TRBJ1-5; D gene ambiguous. The CDR3 is 11 residues long. The ends were cut back, 6 bases at V and 8 bases at J, with 8 bases in the middle. Germline V lookup: CDR1 MNHEY, CDR2 SMNVEV (reference sequence). This CDR3 reads CASSLREPQHF. The CDR3 DNA sequence: TGTGCCAGCAGCCTACGCGAGCCCCAGCATTTT.

About this clonotype itself: Given a much more abundant clone one base away, this may be a read error. The chain links TRBV5-5 to TRBJ2-3, with TRBD2 matching over 8 bases. V lost 2 bases and J lost 4; bases outside the gene matches: 6. The CDR3 totals 15 residues. Germline CDR1 SGHKS, CDR2 YYEKEE (reference sequence). The CDR3 DNA reads as TGTGCCAGCAGCTTTGTAGCGGGGTATTCAGATACGCAGTATTTT. Residues: CASSFVAGYSDTQYF.

By sample fraction, this clonotype is medium-sized (0.01 to 0.1%). The chain combines TRBV6-4 with TRBJ2-5; 9 bases match TRBD2. Germline lookup yields CDR1 MRHNA and CDR2 SNTAGT. The CDR3 loop spans 15 amino acids. J was trimmed by 2 bases and V by 3 bases; bases with no gene match: 4. The CDR3 loop is CASSEVSGGQETQYF. The CDR3 nucleotides read TGTGCCAGCAGTGAAGTTAGCGGGGGTCAAGAGACCCAGTACTTC.

This clonotype was counted ten times or more. The genes are TRBV7-9 and TRBJ1-2; TRBD1 matches at 7 bases. Germline lookup yields CDR1 SEHNR and CDR2 FQNEAQ (reference sequence). V lost 5 bases, J lost 0 bases, and 6 bases stayed unmatched. CDR3 length equals 15 residues. The CDR3, as DNA: TGTGCCAGCAGCCCACAGGGGTGGGCTAACTATGGCTACACCTTC. As protein: CASSPQGWANYGYTF. Full variable domain (remainder filled in from reference TRBV7-9 and TRBJ1-2): DTGVSQNPRHKITKRGQNVTFRCDPISEHNRLYWYRQTLGQGPEFLTYFQNEAQLEKSRLLSDRFSAERPKGSFSTLEIQRTEQGDSAMYLCASSPQGWANYGYTFGSGTRLTVV.